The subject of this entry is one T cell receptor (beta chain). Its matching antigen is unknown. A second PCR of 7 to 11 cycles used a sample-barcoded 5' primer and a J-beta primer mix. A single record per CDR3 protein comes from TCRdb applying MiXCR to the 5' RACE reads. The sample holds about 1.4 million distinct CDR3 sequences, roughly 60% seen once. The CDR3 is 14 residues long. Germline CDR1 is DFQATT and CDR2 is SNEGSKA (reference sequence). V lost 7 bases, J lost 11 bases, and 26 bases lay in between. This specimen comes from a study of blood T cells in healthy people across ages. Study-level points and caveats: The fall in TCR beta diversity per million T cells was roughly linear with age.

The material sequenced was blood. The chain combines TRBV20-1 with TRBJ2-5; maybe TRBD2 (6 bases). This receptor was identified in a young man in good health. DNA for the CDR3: TGCAGTGTCCCGAACGGGGGTTCCTACAATGAGCAGTACTTC. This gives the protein CSVPNGGSYNEQYF.